Each of the 24 T cell receptor beta chains below was sequenced from the same sample in a study of radiation and T cells in renal cell carcinoma. The time point here: blood 4 weeks post-SBRT, at nephrectomy. Treatment in this sample: 15 Gy SBRT to primary tumor, nephrectomy 4 weeks later. The data were produced by immunoSEQ multiplex PCR, yet TCRdb's version contains in-frame clones alone and is incomplete. The sample lists some 64,000 clones; about 83% were seen once. The sample here was blood, taken from a patient whose treatment included radiotherapy and nephrectomy. All receptors come from a man aged 55-75 years with renal cell carcinoma.

CDR3 DNA: TGTGCCTGGAGTGTACTAGCGGGGGCCCAAGAGACCCAGTACTTC. Translated: CAWSVLAGAQETQYF. The V gene is TRBV30, the J gene TRBJ2-5; 11 bases fit TRBD2. Germline V gene data show CDR1 as GTSNPN and CDR2 as SVGIG (reference sequence). CDR3 length: 15 amino acids. Trimming at V came to 0 bases and at J to 1 base, leaving 1 base not matched to a gene. The variable domain in full, completed from reference TRBV30 and TRBJ2-5, reads SQTIHQWPATLVQPVGSPLSLECTVEGTSNPNLYWYRQAAGRGLQLLFYSVGIGQISSEVPQNLSASRPQDRQFILSSKKLLLSDSGFYLCAWSVLAGAQETQYFGPGTRLLVL.

The rearrangement joins TRBV9 to TRBJ2-7, with TRBD1 identical over 9 bases. The V gene's germline CDR1 is SGDLS and CDR2 YYNGEE. The length of the CDR3 is 15 residues. Unmatched junction bases numbered 8, after V lost 4 bases and J lost 3 bases. CDR3 sequence reads: CASSPWDRDNYEQYF. In DNA form, the CDR3 reads TGTGCCAGCAGCCCCTGGGACAGGGATAACTACGAGCAGTACTTC.

The rearrangement joins TRBV6-4 to TRBJ2-7; D could derive from TRBD1 or TRBD2 (5 bases each). V was cut by 5 bases and J by 3 bases, with 11 bases left in between. This CDR3 is built from 13 residues. CDR1 is MRHNA, CDR2 SNTAGT, per germline. CDR3 DNA: TGTGCCAGCAGTTTGGGGGTTGGCTACGAGCAGTACTTC. Translating gives CASSLGVGYEQYF.

The chain has TRBV29-1 and TRBJ1-1; D remains ambiguous. This CDR3 comprises 11 residues. Deletions cut 7 bases from V and 1 base from J, with 7 bases between. Germline lookup yields CDR1 SQVTM and CDR2 ANQGSEA. This CDR3 reads CSALENTEAFF. The DNA for the CDR3 is TGCAGCGCGCTCGAGAACACTGAAGCTTTCTTT.

V and J are TRBV14 and TRBJ1-1, with D hard to call. The V gene's germline CDR1 is SGHDN and CDR2 FVKESK. This CDR3 has 12 residues. Trimming took 1 base from V and 11 from J, leaving 11 bases between them. This CDR3 reads CASSQGLSGAFF. In DNA, the CDR3 is TGTGCCAGCAGCCAAGGCCTATCGGGGGCTTTCTTT.

The chain employs TRBV6-5 and TRBJ1-1; the D is unclear. This CDR3 contains 13 residues. The V end was cut by 5 bases, the J end by 6 bases, with 13 bases between. Looked up from germline, CDR1 is MNHEY and CDR2 is SVGAGI. CDR3: CASSLGVLAEAFF. The CDR3 nucleotides read TGTGCCAGCAGTCTGGGAGTTTTGGCTGAAGCTTTCTTT.

The chain links TRBV9 to TRBJ1-2; D call uncertain. The germline V and J ends were trimmed by 4 bases and 6 bases, with 13 bases remaining between them. This CDR3 has 13 amino acids. The germline CDR1 and CDR2 sequences are SGDLS and YYNGEE. The CDR3 is CASSTGMMNGYTF. In DNA, the CDR3 is TGTGCCAGCAGCACGGGGATGATGAATGGCTACACCTTC.

V usage is TRBV30 and J usage is TRBJ2-5; 9 nucleotides align to TRBD1. TRBJ2-7 matches the DNA end more closely, so the J call is doubtful. The CDR3 has 14 amino acids. CDR1 and CDR2 from the germline V gene are GTSNPN and SVGIG (reference sequence). The CDR3 protein is CAWGPGTGSYEQYF. The CDR3 nucleotides read TGTGCCTGGGGTCCCGGGACAGGGTCCTACGAGCAGTACTTC.

The J gene is TRBJ1-4, the V gene TRBV7-8, with D maybe TRBD1 (5 bases). From germline, CDR1 is SGHVS and CDR2 FQNEAQ. The CDR3 length is 16 residues. Between the trimmed V and J ends, which lost 0 bases and 5 bases, there was a span of 13 bases. The CDR3 nucleotides read TGTGCCAGCAGCTTAGCGGTGATGGGACCAAATGAAAAACTGTTTTTT. Translating gives CASSLAVMGPNEKLFF.

The table lists this clone with a few counts. The V call is TRBV19, the J call TRBJ1-2; 8 nucleotides align to TRBD1. Per germline, CDR1 LNHDA and CDR2 SQIVND (reference sequence). The CDR3 spans 11 residues. CDR3 protein: CAGRGPYGYTF. The CDR3 DNA reads as TGTGCGGGCAGGGGGCCCTATGGCTACACCTTC.

V gene TRBV19 combines with J gene TRBJ2-1; TRBD2 matches 11 bases. This CDR3 has 15 amino acids. After removal of 5 bases from V and 13 bases from J, the junction contained 13 bases not matched to a gene. Germline V gene sequence: CDR1 LNHDA, CDR2 SQIVND (reference sequence). This CDR3 is CASSLSPTSGGTQFF. CDR3 DNA sequence: TGTGCCAGTAGTCTCAGCCCAACTAGCGGGGGTACCCAGTTCTTC.

Here the CDR3 reads CASSVYKGLAANYGYTF. CDR3 in DNA: TGTGCCAGCAGTGTTTATAAAGGGCTGGCAGCTAACTATGGCTACACCTTC. V is TRBV6-4 and J is TRBJ1-2, with D unclear. V was pared by 4 bases and J by 0 bases, with 18 bases between. Germline values: CDR1 MRHNA, CDR2 SNTAGT. This CDR3 is built from 17 residues.

The chain is built from TRBV7-2 and TRBJ1-1, with 7 bases lining up with TRBD1. This CDR3 has 15 residues. Germline lookup yields CDR1 SGHTA and CDR2 FQGNSA. With 1 base clipped from V and 1 base from J, the junction kept 3 bases outside the gene matches. The CDR3 loop reads CASSLDHRGNTEAFF. The DNA for the CDR3 is TGTGCCAGCAGCTTAGACCACAGGGGGAACACTGAAGCTTTCTTT.

The rearrangement joins TRBV7-2 to TRBJ2-2; the D gene could be TRBD1 or TRBD2 (5 bases each). The CDR3 runs to 14 residues. In germline, CDR1 is SGHTA, CDR2 FQGNSA. Trimming took 0 bases from V and 7 from J, leaving 9 bases between them. In DNA form, the CDR3 reads TGTGCCAGCAGCTTAGCGGGGGTTAGCGGGGAGCTGTTTTTT. Translating it yields CASSLAGVSGELFF.

The rearrangement links TRBV6-1 to TRBJ2-7; D gene uncertain. The germline V and J ends were trimmed by 1 base and 3 bases, with 7 bases remaining between them. The CDR3 spans 13 residues. Per germline, CDR1 MNHNS and CDR2 SASEGT. The CDR3 DNA sequence: TGTGCCAGCAGTGAAGGGCGGAACTACGAGCAGTACGTC. Translated, it gives CASSEGRNYEQYV.

The V call is TRBV14, the J call TRBJ2-3, with D perhaps TRBD1 or TRBD2 (5 bases each). Trimming left V 4 bases short and J 7 bases short, with 21 bases between. The V gene's germline CDR1 is SGHDN and CDR2 FVKESK. There are 16 residues in the CDR3. In DNA, the CDR3 is TGTGCCAGCAGCCCTAAGATTGGGACGGCCAAATATACGCAGTATTTT. Protein: CASSPKIGTAKYTQYF.

The rearrangement joins TRBV2 to TRBJ1-5, with no clear D. Trimming left V 6 bases short and J 1 base short, with 13 bases between. The CDR3 has 15 residues. The V gene's germline CDR1 is SNHLY and CDR2 FYNNEI. The CDR3 DNA follows: TGTGCCAGCAGCCTGACTTGGAGCAGCAATCAGCCCCAGCATTTT. Translated: CASSLTWSSNQPQHF.

This clone was recorded a few times. The chain carries TRBV7-8 and TRBJ1-4, with a possible D match to TRBD1 (5 bases). This CDR3 is built from 14 residues. Per the germline V gene, CDR1 is SGHVS and CDR2 is FQNEAQ. The V end was cut by 5 bases, the J end by 5 bases, with 12 bases between. The CDR3 DNA is TGTGCCAGCAGCCCCCATTCAGGGAATGAAAAACTGTTTTTT. Its translation is CASSPHSGNEKLFF.

The rearrangement joins TRBV7-8 to TRBJ2-3, with 9 bases matching TRBD2. Germline trimming cut 3 bases from V and 7 bases from J; bases unmatched to any gene: 11. Germline assignment: CDR1 SGHVS and CDR2 FQNEAQ. This CDR3 spans 16 amino acids. As DNA, the CDR3 is TGTGCCAGCAGCTTGGCCGTCGGGCGGGGGGGTTATACGCAGTATTTT. Translating gives CASSLAVGRGGYTQYF.

The chain combines TRBV19 with TRBJ1-1; D remains unclear. Germline-derived CDR1 and CDR2 are LNHDA and SQIVND (reference sequence). The CDR3 length is 13 residues. Trimming shortened V by 5 bases and J by 4 bases, and 11 bases separated the two germline ends. This CDR3 reads CASSPRQRTEAFF. CDR3 bases: TGTGCCAGTAGTCCCAGGCAGCGCACTGAAGCTTTCTTT.

Comment on this clone: At the DNA level, this CDR3 is encoded by other sequences in the same sample as well. The chain has TRBV18 and TRBJ1-1; D is possibly TRBD1 (6 bases). Per the germline V gene, CDR1 is KGHSH and CDR2 is LQKENI. V lost 3 bases to trimming and J lost 1 base, with 9 bases between them. The CDR3 runs 14 residues. CDR3 amino acids: CASSPSTGNTEAFF. The DNA for the CDR3 is TGTGCCAGCTCACCTTCGACAGGGAACACTGAAGCTTTCTTT.

This clone was picked up a small number of times. The rearrangement uses TRBV7-6 and TRBJ2-1; 10 nucleotides line up with TRBD2. V lost 1 base and J lost 10; bases outside the gene matches: 10. Per the germline V gene, CDR1 is SGHVS and CDR2 is FNYEAQ. This CDR3 comprises 16 residues. In DNA, the CDR3 is TGTGCCAGCAGCTTAGGGAGACTAGCGGGTTCAAGGGAGCAGTTCTTC. It encodes CASSLGRLAGSREQFF.

The V call is TRBV6-5, the J call TRBJ2-1; 7 bases are shared with TRBD2. This CDR3 spans 16 amino acids. Germline CDR1 is MNHEY and CDR2 is SVGAGI. Trimming took 0 bases from V and 5 from J; bases not matched to a gene: 7. The CDR3 nucleotides read TGTGCCAGCAGTTACTCACCTAGCGGTTACAACAATGAGCAGTTCTTC. Its protein is CASSYSPSGYNNEQFF.

This clone showed up just a few times. This chain links TRBV5-1 with TRBJ2-1; D ambiguous. The CDR3 loop spans 13 amino acids. V was clipped by 0 bases and J by 7 bases, with 8 bases between them. From germline, CDR1 is SGHRS and CDR2 YFSETQ. Here the CDR3 reads CASSLDSLNEQFF. The CDR3 nucleotides are TGCGCCAGCAGCTTGGACAGCCTGAATGAGCAGTTCTTC.